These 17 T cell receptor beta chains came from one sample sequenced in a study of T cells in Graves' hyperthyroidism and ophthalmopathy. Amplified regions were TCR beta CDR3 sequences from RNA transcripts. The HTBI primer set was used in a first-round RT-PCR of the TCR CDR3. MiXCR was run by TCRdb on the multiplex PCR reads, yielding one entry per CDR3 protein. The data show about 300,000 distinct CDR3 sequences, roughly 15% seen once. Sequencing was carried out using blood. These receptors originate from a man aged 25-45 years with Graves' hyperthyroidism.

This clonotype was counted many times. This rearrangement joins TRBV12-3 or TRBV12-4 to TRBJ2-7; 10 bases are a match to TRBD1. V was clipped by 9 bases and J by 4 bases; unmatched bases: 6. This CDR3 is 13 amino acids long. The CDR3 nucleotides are TGTGCCAGTCGTCGGGACAGGGGATACGAGCAGTACTTC. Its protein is CASRRDRGYEQYF.

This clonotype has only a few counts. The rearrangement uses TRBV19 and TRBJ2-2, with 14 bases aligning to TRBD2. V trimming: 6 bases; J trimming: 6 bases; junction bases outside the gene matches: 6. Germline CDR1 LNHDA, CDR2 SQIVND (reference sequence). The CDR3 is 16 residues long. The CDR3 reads CASRWTSGRHPGELFF. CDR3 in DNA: TGTGCCAGTAGATGGACTAGCGGGAGGCACCCCGGGGAGCTGTTTTTT.

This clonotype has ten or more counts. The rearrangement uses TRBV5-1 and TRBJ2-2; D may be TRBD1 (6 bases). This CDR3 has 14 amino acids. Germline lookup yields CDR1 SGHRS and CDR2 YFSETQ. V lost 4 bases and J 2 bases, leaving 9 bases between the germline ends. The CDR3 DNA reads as TGCGCCAGCAGCGTGGACAGAAACACCGGGGAGCTGTTTTTT. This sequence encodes CASSVDRNTGELFF.

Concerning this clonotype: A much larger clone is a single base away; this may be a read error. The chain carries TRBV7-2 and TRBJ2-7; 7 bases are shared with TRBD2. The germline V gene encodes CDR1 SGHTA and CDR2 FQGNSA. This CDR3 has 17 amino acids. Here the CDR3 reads CASSLALSGGSPYAQYF. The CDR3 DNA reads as TGTGCCAGCAGCTTAGCGCTTTCGGGGGGAAGTCCCTACGCGCAGTACTTC. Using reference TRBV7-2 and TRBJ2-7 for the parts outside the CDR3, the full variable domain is GAGVSQSPSNKVTEKGKDVELRCDPISGHTALYWYRQSLGQGLEFLIYFQGNSAPDKSGLPSDRFSAERTGGSVSTLTIQRTQQEDSAVYLCASSLALSGGSPYAQYFGPGTRLTVT.

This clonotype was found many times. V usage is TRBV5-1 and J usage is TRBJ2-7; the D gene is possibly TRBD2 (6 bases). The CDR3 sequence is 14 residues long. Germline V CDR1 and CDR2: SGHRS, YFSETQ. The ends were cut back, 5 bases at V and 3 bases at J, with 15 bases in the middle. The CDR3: CASRLDGSRYEQYF. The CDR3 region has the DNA TGCGCCAGCAGGCTGGACGGGAGCCGCTACGAGCAGTACTTC.

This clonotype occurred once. CDR3 sequence (DNA): TGTGCCAGCAGCTTGGAAAGGGGAGAGACCCAGTACTTC. Its translation: CASSLERGETQYF. The V and J genes are TRBV5-6 and TRBJ2-5; tentative D call: TRBD1 (5 bases). V was trimmed by 0 bases and J by 4 bases, leaving 7 bases between them. CDR1 and CDR2 from the germline V gene are SGHDT and YYEEEE. The CDR3 has 13 amino acids.

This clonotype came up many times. The CDR3 coding sequence is TGTGCCAGCAGTTACCCAGCGGTCGGACTCGAGACCCAGTACTTC. Translating gives CASSYPAVGLETQYF. This chain uses TRBV6-2 or TRBV6-3 with TRBJ2-5; tentatively, D is TRBD2 (5 bases). The germline gives CDR1 MNHEY, CDR2 SVGEGT. This CDR3 has 15 residues. V was clipped by 2 bases and J by 5 bases, with 15 bases between them.

In DNA, the CDR3 is TGTGCCAGCAGCCAAGGTCAAGGACAGGGTCTTCAGCCCCAGCATTTT. Its translation: CASSQGQGQGLQPQHF. The rearrangement joins TRBV3-1 to TRBJ1-5; TRBD1 matches 8 bases. The CDR3 has 16 amino acids. V was pared by 1 base and J by 6 bases, with 8 bases of the junction left unmatched. CDR1 is LGHDT, CDR2 YNNKEL, per germline (reference sequence).

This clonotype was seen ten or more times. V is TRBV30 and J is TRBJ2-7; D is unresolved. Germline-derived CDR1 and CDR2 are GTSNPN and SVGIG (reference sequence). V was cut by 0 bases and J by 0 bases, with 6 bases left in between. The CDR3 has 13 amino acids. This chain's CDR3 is CAWSVRSSYEQYF. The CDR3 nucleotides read TGTGCCTGGAGTGTCCGTAGCTCCTACGAGCAGTACTTC.

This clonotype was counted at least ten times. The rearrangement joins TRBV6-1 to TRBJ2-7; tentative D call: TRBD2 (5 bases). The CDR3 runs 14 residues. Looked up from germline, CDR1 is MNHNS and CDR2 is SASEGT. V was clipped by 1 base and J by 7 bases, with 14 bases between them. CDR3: CASSEVAGIEEQYF. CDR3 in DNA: TGTGCCAGCAGTGAAGTAGCCGGGATCGAGGAGCAGTACTTC.

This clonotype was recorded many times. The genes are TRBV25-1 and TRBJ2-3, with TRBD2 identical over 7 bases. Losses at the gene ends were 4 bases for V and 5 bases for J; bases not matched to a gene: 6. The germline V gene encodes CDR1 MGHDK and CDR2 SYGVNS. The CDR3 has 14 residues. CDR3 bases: TGTGCCAGCAGTGCGGCGGGAGCGGTAGATACGCAGTATTTT. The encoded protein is CASSAAGAVDTQYF. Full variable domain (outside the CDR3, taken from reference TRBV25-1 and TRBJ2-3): EADIYQTPRYLVIGTGKKITLECSQTMGHDKMYWYQQDPGMELHLIHYSYGVNSTEKGDLSSESTVSRIRTEHFPLTLESARPSHTSQYLCASSAAGAVDTQYFGPGTRLTVL.

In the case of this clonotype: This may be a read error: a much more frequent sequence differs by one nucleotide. CDR3 sequence: CASSPSGAPNYEQCF. The CDR3 bases are TGTGCCAGCTCACCTTCAGGGGCGCCCAACTACGAGCAGTGCTTC. The chain carries TRBV18 and TRBJ2-7, with D possibly TRBD1 on 6 matching bases. CDR1 and CDR2 from the germline V gene are KGHSH and LQKENI. This CDR3 comprises 15 residues.

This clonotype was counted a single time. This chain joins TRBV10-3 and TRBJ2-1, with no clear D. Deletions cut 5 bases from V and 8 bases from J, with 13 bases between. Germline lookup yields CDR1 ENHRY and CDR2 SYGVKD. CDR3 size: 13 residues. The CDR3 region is CAISRTAQYEQFF. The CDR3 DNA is TGTGCCATCAGTCGGACCGCGCAATATGAGCAGTTCTTC.

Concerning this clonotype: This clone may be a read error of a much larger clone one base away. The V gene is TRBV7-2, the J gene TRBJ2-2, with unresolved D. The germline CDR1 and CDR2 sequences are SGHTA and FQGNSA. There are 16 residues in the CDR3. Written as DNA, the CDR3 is TGTGCCAGCACCTACTCGGCTGCGCGGTCGGCTGGGGATCTGTTTTTT. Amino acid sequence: CASTYSAARSAGDLFF.

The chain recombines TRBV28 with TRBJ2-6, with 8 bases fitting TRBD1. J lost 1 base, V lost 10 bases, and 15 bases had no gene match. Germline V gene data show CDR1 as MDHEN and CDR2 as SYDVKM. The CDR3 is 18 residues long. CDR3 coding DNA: TGTGCCACCACCCCTTTCGGACAGGGAAAGTCTGGGGCCAACGTCCTGACTTTC. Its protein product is CATTPFGQGKSGANVLTF.

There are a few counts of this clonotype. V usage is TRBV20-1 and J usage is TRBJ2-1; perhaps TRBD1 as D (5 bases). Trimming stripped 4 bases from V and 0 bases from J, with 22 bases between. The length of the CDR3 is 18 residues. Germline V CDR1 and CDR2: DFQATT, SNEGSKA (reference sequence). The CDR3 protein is CSANVPAFGASSYNEQFF. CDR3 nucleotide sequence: TGCAGTGCTAACGTACCGGCCTTTGGGGCGAGCTCCTACAATGAGCAGTTCTTC.

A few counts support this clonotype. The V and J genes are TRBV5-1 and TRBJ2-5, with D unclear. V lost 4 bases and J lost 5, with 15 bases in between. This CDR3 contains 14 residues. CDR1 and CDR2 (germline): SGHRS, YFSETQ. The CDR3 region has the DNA TGCGCCAGCAGCCCCGCTATACCGGTGGAGACCCAGTACTTC. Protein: CASSPAIPVETQYF.